The rows below give T cell receptor beta chains drawn from one sample of a study of T cell changes during pregnancy in multiple sclerosis. Profiled with immunoSEQ multiplex PCR; TCRdb holds only in-frame clones, not every one. The sample has approximately 80,000 clones; less than 95% are singletons. The sample in question was peripheral blood, obtained in the third trimester of pregnancy. The receptors stem from a female donor with multiple sclerosis, enrolled in a pregnancy study. Each CDR3 is given with its conserved first and last residue. D genes are given only for firm matches. The listing skips clone size in some rows; elsewhere it reads once, few, many or a size class.

>NA|15|NA|TRBV5-1|TRBJ2-7
CASSPTTGSSYEQYF
TGCGCCAGCAGCCCCACCACAGGGTCCTCCTACGAGCAGTACTTC
>NA|14|NA|TRBV5-1|TRBJ2-1
CASSRGEAYNEQFF
TGCGCCAGCAGCCGCGGGGAAGCCTACAATGAGCAGTTCTTC
>NA|16|once|TRBV6-6|TRBJ1-5
CASSHEGQGFNQPQHF
TGTGCCAGCAGCCACGAGGGACAAGGGTTTAATCAGCCCCAGCATTTT
>TRBD2|18|NA|TRBV7-6|TRBJ2-3
CASSSRLAGGESMYTQYF
TGTGCCAGCAGCTCCCGACTAGCGGGGGGGGAGAGCATGTATACGCAGTATTTT
>TRBD2|14|NA|TRBV6-5|TRBJ2-3
CASSRTGGSDTQYF
TGTGCCAGCAGCCGGACGGGGGGTTCAGATACGCAGTATTTT
>NA|13|NA|TRBV9|TRBJ2-7
CASSYGPSAEQYF
TGTGCCAGCAGCTACGGTCCTAGCGCCGAGCAGTACTTC
>TRBD2|15|NA|TRBV9|TRBJ2-5
CASSLTSGGVETQYF
TGTGCCAGCAGCCTCACTAGCGGGGGGGTGGAGACCCAGTACTTC
>NA|15|NA|TRBV7-6|TRBJ1-4
CASSLEPSTNEKLFF
TGTGCCAGCAGCTTAGAGCCGTCAACTAATGAAAAACTGTTTTTT
>NA|11|NA|TRBV11-2|TRBJ1-3
CASSLGVTIYF
TGTGCCAGCAGCTTAGGAGTCACCATATATTTT
>TRBD2|16|once|TRBV5-6|TRBJ2-3
CASRSTLAGGTDTQYF
TGTGCCAGCAGGTCAACCCTAGCGGGGGGCACAGATACGCAGTATTTT
>NA|16|NA|TRBV6-1|TRBJ2-2
CASSEWLGLSTGELFF
TGTGCCAGCAGTGAATGGCTGGGACTGAGCACCGGGGAGCTGTTTTTT
>NA|13|NA|TRBV6-1|TRBJ2-7
CASTGGSTYEQYF
TGTGCCAGCACCGGAGGGTCGACCTACGAGCAGTACTTC
>NA|13|NA|TRBV6-1|TRBJ1-3
CASSETTGGTIYF
TGTGCCAGCAGTGAGACGACCGGCGGCACCATATATTTT
>NA|11|NA|TRBV6-5|TRBJ1-2
CASSQGRGYTF
TGTGCCAGCAGTCAGGGGCGGGGCTACACCTTC
>NA|15|NA|TRBV7-3|TRBJ1-6
CASSLYSSYNSPLHF
TGTGCCAGCAGCTTATACAGCTCCTATAATTCACCCCTCCACTTT
>NA|14|NA|TRBV9|TRBJ1-3
CASSVRGSGNTIYF
TGTGCCAGCAGCGTAAGGGGATCCGGAAACACCATATATTTT
>NA|13|once|TRBV18|TRBJ1-4
CASSLSSNEKLFF
TGTGCCAGCTCACTATCGTCTAATGAAAAACTGTTTTTT
>NA|14|NA|TRBV2|TRBJ1-2
CASSLLLANYGYTF
TGTGCCAGCAGCCTACTATTGGCTAACTATGGCTACACCTTC
>TRBD1|14|NA|TRBV5-6|TRBJ2-7
CASSPGTGFYEQYF
TGTGCCAGCAGCCCCGGGACAGGGTTTTACGAGCAGTACTTC